The rows below give T cell receptor beta chains drawn from one sample of a study of blood T cell repertoires in COVID-19. Here immunoSEQ multiplex PCR was the method, and the copy in TCRdb shows in-frame clones only, minus some. The sample comprises hundreds of thousands of clones, 79% of which are singletons, and approximately 4% rests with the top ten. The source material was peripheral blood. All receptors come from a woman in her thirties or forties with active or convalescent COVID-19. Each CDR3 is given with its conserved first and last residue. Each record gives: V gene, D gene, J gene, CDR3 protein. D genes are given only for firm matches.

TRBV28	NA	TRBJ2-5	CASSLEQGRTQETQYF
TRBV28	TRBD1	TRBJ1-4	CASSRDRGLNEKLFF
TRBV2	NA	TRBJ2-1	CASRSNEQFF
TRBV25-1	TRBD1	TRBJ1-1	CASSAGTGVNTEAFF
TRBV18	NA	TRBJ2-3	CASSPPSGTDTQYF
TRBV28	NA	TRBJ2-1	CASSLVSNEQFF
TRBV5-1	NA	TRBJ2-5	CASARRVMGETQYF
TRBV9	TRBD2	TRBJ2-1	CASSVDGGADNEQFF
TRBV7-3	TRBD2	TRBJ2-1	CASSMGLAGGPYNEQFF
TRBV7-9	NA	TRBJ2-4	CASTLSRSNIQYF
TRBV5-6	NA	TRBJ2-5	CASSPLQRTETQYF
TRBV6-5	NA	TRBJ1-1	CASIDRNTEAFF
TRBV7-9	TRBD1	TRBJ1-5	CASSLVGQGFDQPQHF
TRBV6-5	TRBD1	TRBJ1-2	CASTRTGGGGYTF
TRBV5-4	NA	TRBJ2-6	CASSLGGSGANVLTF
TRBV29-1	TRBD2	TRBJ2-3	CSIETSVVTDTQYF
TRBV3-1/TRBV3-2	NA	TRBJ2-1	CASSGGFDEQFF
TRBV4-1	NA	TRBJ1-6	CASSQLTGNNSPLHF
TRBV5-6	NA	TRBJ1-2	CASRFIDSSGYTF
TRBV18	TRBD1	TRBJ2-5	CASSRGQGSDQETQYF
TRBV4-1	NA	TRBJ2-3	CASSQIRDSRTDTQYF
TRBV7-2	NA	TRBJ2-2	CASSLARAPVELFF
TRBV28	TRBD1	TRBJ1-2	CATLQGGGNYGYTF
TRBV9	NA	TRBJ2-2	CASSVSPRGPNTGELFF
TRBV27	NA	TRBJ2-2	CASSPGAGTGELFF
TRBV19	NA	TRBJ1-5	CASSIFLSNQPQHF
TRBV28	TRBD1	TRBJ1-5	CASSLRQGSNQPQHF
TRBV7-3	NA	TRBJ1-2	CASSSDSPGGYTF
TRBV7-9	TRBD1	TRBJ2-5	CASSYSLTGGFETQYF
TRBV6-5	NA	TRBJ1-1	CASISGTGSPGTFF